These 10 T cell receptor beta chains share one sample of origin, sequenced in a study of T-cell reconstitution after alpha-beta-depleted transplantation in children. A TCRbeta library incorporating unique molecular identifiers was prepared. TCRdb itself ran the PCR reads through MiXCR, one entry per CDR3 protein. This sample has fewer than 150,000 distinct CDR3 sequences, with around 23% found just once. Sequenced material: PBMCs, mostly from graft donor cells, taken 180 days after TCRalphabeta/CD19-depleted stem cell transplant. These receptors were taken from a male patient between 2 and 9 years old who had a stem cell transplant for chronic granulomatous disease, so the T cells may come from the graft donor.

The chain joins TRBV29-1 to TRBJ2-5; the match to TRBD1 covers 7 bases. V was pared by 7 bases and J by 1 base, with 3 bases of the junction left unmatched. In germline, CDR1 is SQVTM, CDR2 ANQGSEA. There are 12 residues in the CDR3. This CDR3 reads CSGDSAQETQYF. The DNA for the CDR3 is TGCAGCGGGGACAGTGCCCAAGAGACCCAGTACTTC.

At least ten counts were recorded for this clonotype. The V and J genes are TRBV5-1 and TRBJ1-3, with D hard to call. Germline assignment: CDR1 SGHRS and CDR2 YFSETQ. This CDR3 is 15 amino acids long. V shed 0 bases and J shed 0 bases, with 7 bases lying between them. The DNA of the CDR3 is TGCGCCAGCAGCTTGGCGGCCAGCTCTGGAAACACCATATATTTT. Amino acids: CASSLAASSGNTIYF.

This clonotype came up many times. The chain employs TRBV12-3 or TRBV12-4 and TRBJ1-3; 7 positions agree with TRBD1. V shed 6 bases, J shed 4 bases, and the junction held 3 bases outside the gene matches. The CDR3 has 13 amino acids. The CDR3 bases are TGTGCCAGCAGGGGACAGCTAGGAAACACCATATATTTT. Its translation: CASRGQLGNTIYF.

Notes on this clonotype: A much larger clone lies a single base off, so this may be a read error. The chain carries TRBV5-1 and TRBJ2-7, with D maybe TRBD1 (5 bases). This CDR3 has 14 amino acids. Germline V gives CDR1 SGHRS, CDR2 YFSETQ. The CDR3 sequence is CASSLAGRVDEHYF. CDR3 nucleotides: TGCGCCAGCAGCTTGGCCGGCAGGGTCGACGAGCACTACTTC.

V gene TRBV7-9 combines with J gene TRBJ2-7, with TRBD2 identical over 13 bases. Looked up from germline, CDR1 is SEHNR and CDR2 is FQNEAQ (reference sequence). CDR3 size: 15 residues. After removal of 5 bases from V and 6 bases from J, the junction contained 7 bases not matched to a gene. The CDR3, as DNA: TGTGCCAGCAGCCCAAGACTAGCGGGAGGTGCCGAGCAGTACTTC. Protein product: CASSPRLAGGAEQYF.

The J gene is TRBJ2-7, the V gene TRBV4-3; TRBD2 matches at 10 bases. V lost 2 bases and J lost 2; bases outside the gene matches: 6. The CDR3 runs to 16 residues. Germline V CDR1 and CDR2: LGHNA, YSLEER. CDR3 DNA: TGCGCCAGCAGCCAACTAGCGGGGGACTATCCCTACGAGCAGTACTTC. Its translation is CASSQLAGDYPYEQYF.

V and J are TRBV4-3 and TRBJ2-1, with TRBD2 matching over 10 bases. Trimming removed 5 bases from V and 4 bases from J; junction bases left unmatched: 8. The CDR3 has 16 amino acids. Germline V lookup: CDR1 LGHNA, CDR2 YSLEER. The CDR3 DNA sequence: TGCGCCAGCAGCGGGGGACTAGCGAAGACTTACAATGAGCAGTTCTTC. Its protein is CASSGGLAKTYNEQFF.

Ten or more counts support this clonotype. This chain joins TRBV20-1 and TRBJ2-7; 10 bases agree with TRBD2. Germline values: CDR1 DFQATT, CDR2 SNEGSKA (reference sequence). V lost 1 base and J lost 5; bases outside the gene matches: 8. This CDR3 is built from 15 residues. The CDR3 spells CSARGLAGELHEQYF. The CDR3 DNA sequence: TGCAGTGCTAGAGGCCTAGCGGGAGAATTACACGAGCAGTACTTC.

This clonotype was detected only a few times. The rearrangement uses TRBV12-3 or TRBV12-4 and TRBJ2-3, with D possibly being TRBD2 (6 bases). This CDR3 region has 15 residues. V was shortened by 3 bases and J by 5 bases, with 15 bases between the two germline ends. Here the CDR3 DNA reads TGTGCCAGCAGTTTCGGGGGAGGCCTGGTAGATACGCAGTATTTT. Encoded protein: CASSFGGGLVDTQYF.

The chain joins TRBV7-2 to TRBJ2-7, with 9 bases aligning to TRBD2. CDR3 length: 16 residues. Trimming cost V 6 bases and J 0 bases; bases outside gene matches: 9. CDR1 SGHTA and CDR2 FQGNSA come from the germline V gene. The CDR3 protein is CASSRQAGGVSYEQYF. Written as DNA, the CDR3 is TGTGCCAGCAGTCGCCAAGCGGGAGGCGTCTCCTACGAGCAGTACTTC.